This T cell receptor (beta chain) was recovered during a study of T-cell memory formation after mild COVID-19. Study summary: The TCR clusters were mostly specific to one donor.

In this sample, this clonotype turned up a few times. This CDR3 comprises 15 residues. The germline V gene has CDR1 LNHNV and CDR2 YYDKDF (reference sequence). Trimming took off 0 bases at V and 0 bases at J, with 7 bases between the two ends. Barcoded TCR alpha and TCR beta cDNA libraries with UMIs came from 5'RACE using constant-segment primers. MiXCR, run by TCRdb on the 5' RACE reads, gives a single entry per CDR3 protein. Counted here are around 50,000 distinct CDR3 sequences, 9.5% to 15% occurring once; the ten biggest clones make up approximately 24%. Input material: PBMCs or a T cell subset sorted from them (not recorded which). This chain joins TRBV15 and TRBJ2-3; a weak D match, TRBD1 (5 bases). The sequence derives from a man aged 18 to 30 who had mild COVID-19 (a few samples of this study predate the infection). Cell type and time point are not known. The CDR3 nucleotides read TGTGCCACCAGCAGAGAGGGGCGTAGCACAGATACGCAGTATTTT. Its protein product is CATSREGRSTDTQYF.